The clone carrying this T cell receptor beta chain was counted a few times. Its antigen is currently unknown. The record originates from a study of blood T cells in healthy people across ages. Whole-study context: Template-switching capture recovered about one barcoded beta molecule per two T cells.

CDR1 is DFQATT, CDR2 SNEGSKA, per germline (reference sequence). The trim removed 5 bases at V and 1 base at J, leaving 6 bases unmatched. The CDR3 is made up of 14 amino acids. Primers used in a second PCR of roughly 6 to 12 cycles were a sample-barcoded 5' primer and a J-beta primer mix. A single record per CDR3 protein comes from TCRdb applying MiXCR to the 5' RACE reads. The data hold about 750,000 distinct CDR3 sequences, with about 53% observed a single time. Findings of the study overall: PBMCs went unsorted, and a conclusive naive versus antigen-experienced comparison was therefore prevented. Long-lived donors exceeded aged donors in naive CD4+ cells and diversity.

The sequenced material came from blood. V is TRBV20-1 and J is TRBJ2-5; 8 bases align to TRBD1. The TCR originated in an elderly man in good health. The CDR3 DNA reads as TGCAGTGCTTGGACAGGGTGGATCCAAGAGACCCAGTACTTC. This sequence encodes CSAWTGWIQETQYF.